This TCR beta chain appears in the sequencing data of a study of beta chain features in type 1 diabetes (dated by TCRdb to the late 2010s). For the study in its entirety: Mean age, gender distribution, total cell number and subset yield did not differ between patients and healthy donors. A total of around 110,000,000 sorted cells were examined across all samples, and RNA yield correlated strongly with the number of cells per subset. In the study, TCRB repertoires of sorted circulating CD4+ T cell subsets from recently diagnosed type 1 diabetes patients were compared with those of matched healthy donors. Whereas all 30 or so donors provided naive and central memory subsets, regulatory and stem cell-like memory subsets were isolated from just 8 patients and roughly eight healthy donors. On the study overall, not on this receptor specifically: Because the HLA sub-analyses included only small numbers of individuals, any influence of HLA type on TCRB rearrangement was left unresolved. Because cDNA was sequenced instead of genomic DNA, highly expressing activated cells could be over-represented, though the groups showed no difference in activation or CD3 levels. Patients with type 1 diabetes made fewer insertions and deleted more nucleotides at VDJ recombination sites, implying thymic rearrangement abnormalities. A moderate but significant shortening of TCRB CDR3 length was observed in type 1 diabetes patients in all four CD4+ subsets. The naive, central memory and regulatory TCRB repertoires appeared to resemble one another more closely among patients than among healthy donors. Shorter templates might have been favored by PCR, but patient and control samples were amplified and corrected together, so both groups would have been affected equally by any skew.

The entire amount of isolated RNA was reverse transcribed using the High Capacity cDNA Reverse Transcription Kit, so the sequenced TCRB transcripts were expressed ones. For stem cell-like memory T cell samples, survey-depth immunoSEQ sequencing was used, averaging approximately 1 million total reads per sample. After sorted cells were lysed in RLT buffer, RNA was extracted with DNase-treated RNeasy Micro or Mini kits, with the choice depending on cell number. Each cell subset was processed separately to prevent cross-contamination, with patient and healthy donor samples processed together. TCRB sequences were amplified from cDNA with the immunoSEQ multiplex PCR, producing 87-bp fragments spanning the CDR3 region. Sequencing of the amplicons was done on the Illumina HiSeq platform. The original methods were these. PCR bias was computationally corrected using synthetic template baselines, reads within Hamming distance 2 were collapsed, and singletons that could not be merged were discarded. By aligning reads against IMGT, V, D and J genes, CDR3 length, and insertions or deletions at six rearrangement sites were assigned. Within each subset, clonotype counts were normalized to sorted cell number, and only after that were true diversity and Gini coefficients computed with the tcR R package. The overlap coefficient, calculated on TCRB nucleotide sequences, was used to measure repertoire sharing. The immuneACCESS repertoire file appears here via TCRdb, limited to in-frame rearrangements. These files lack a portion of the clones; in checked studies, under half of the deficit traces to unresolved V genes, and the cause of the others is not known. For V, J and clone size, that table is used; D and trimming come from the DNA. Across this sample there are about 15,000 clones, with roughly 44% seen only once. Clones ranked in the top ten supply 0.4% to 0.6% of the sample.

Trimming accounts for 11 bases at V and 4 bases at J, while the number of junction bases matched to no gene is 11. Inclusive of the bounding cysteine and phenylalanine, the CDR3 is 14 residues long. Only the CDR3 DNA stays, 42 bases, in frame from base 1. CDR1 and CDR2, looked up from the germline V gene, are MNHNS and SASEGT. Each donor gave one peripheral blood draw, approximately 0.11 L on average, collected into heparinised tubes. Naive, central memory, regulatory and stem cell-like memory CD4+ T cells were sorted on a BD FACSAria II using a panel including CD45RO, CCR7, CD25, CD127, CD95 and CD27. Purity was above 95% for every sorted population. PBMCs were isolated right away by Lymphoprep density gradient centrifugation and were stained directly, without culture. So that batch effects would be minimized, each experiment stained and sorted samples in pairs, pairing one healthy donor with one patient.

On this clone itself: Which antigen it targets is not known. The input lacks base qualities; no much larger clone sits a single base away.

The source material was stem cell memory CD4+ T cells from blood. Sample cell subset or site, as interpreted from the label and publication: stem cell-like memory CD4+ T cells. This receptor was identified in a woman aged 40 to 55 in good health. The chain links TRBV6-1 with TRBJ2-5, with 9 central nucleotides matching TRBD2. The DNA reads TGTGCCGGAGCGGGGGGTCGTATGATAGAGACCCAGTACTTC. Its product reads: CAGAGGRMIETQYF.